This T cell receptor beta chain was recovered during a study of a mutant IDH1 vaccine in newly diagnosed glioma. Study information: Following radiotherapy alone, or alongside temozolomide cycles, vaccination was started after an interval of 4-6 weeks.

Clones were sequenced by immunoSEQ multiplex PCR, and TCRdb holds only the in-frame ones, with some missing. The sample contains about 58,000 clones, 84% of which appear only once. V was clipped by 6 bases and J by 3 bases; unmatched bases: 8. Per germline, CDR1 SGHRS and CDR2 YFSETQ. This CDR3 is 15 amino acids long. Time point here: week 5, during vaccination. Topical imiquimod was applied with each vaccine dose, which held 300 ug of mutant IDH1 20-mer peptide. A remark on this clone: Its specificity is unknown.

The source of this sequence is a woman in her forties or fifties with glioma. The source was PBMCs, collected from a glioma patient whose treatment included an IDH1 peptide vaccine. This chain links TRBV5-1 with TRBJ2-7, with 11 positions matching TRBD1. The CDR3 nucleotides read TGCGCCAGCAACTCTGGGACAGGGGGGGACTACGAGCAGTACTTC. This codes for CASNSGTGGDYEQYF.